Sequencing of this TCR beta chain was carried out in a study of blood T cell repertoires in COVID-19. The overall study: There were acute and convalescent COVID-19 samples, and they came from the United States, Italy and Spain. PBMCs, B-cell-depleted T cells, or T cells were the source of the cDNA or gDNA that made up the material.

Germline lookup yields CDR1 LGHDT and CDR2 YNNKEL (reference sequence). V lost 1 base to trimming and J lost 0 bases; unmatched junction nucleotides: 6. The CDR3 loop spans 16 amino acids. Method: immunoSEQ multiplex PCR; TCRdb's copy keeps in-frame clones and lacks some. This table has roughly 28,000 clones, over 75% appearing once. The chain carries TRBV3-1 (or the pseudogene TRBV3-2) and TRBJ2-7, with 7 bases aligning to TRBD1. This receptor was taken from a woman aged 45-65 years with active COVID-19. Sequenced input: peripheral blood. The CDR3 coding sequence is TGTGCCAGCAGCCAAGCAGGACAGGCGTCCTCCTACGAGCAGTACTTC. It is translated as CASSQAGQASSYEQYF.